Listed below are T cell receptor beta chains from one sample, sequenced in a study of regulatory T cells in long-lasting Graves disease. TCRdb fed the multiplex PCR reads into MiXCR, producing one record per CDR3 protein. The sample yields some 440,000 distinct CDR3 sequences, less than 25% seen once. Here the sequenced sample was peripheral blood mononuclear cells (PBMCs), taken when the disease was refractory, from a patient treated with antithyroid drugs. The receptors stem from a female donor with Graves disease. Each CDR3 is given with its conserved first and last residue. A D gene is named only where the DNA matches it firmly. Clone size is stated in some rows and not others, as once, few, many or a class when expanded.

TRBV6-1	TRBJ1-1	NA	NA	CASRIGDNTEAFF	TGTGCCAGCAGAATAGGGGACAACACTGAAGCTTTCTTT
TRBV12-3/TRBV12-4	TRBJ1-1	NA	many	CASSSFGWTEAFF	TGTGCCAGCAGTTCCTTTGGGTGGACTGAAGCTTTCTTT
TRBV11-2	TRBJ2-5	TRBD2	NA	CASSLDLTLAGGQETQYF	TGTGCCAGCAGCTTAGATCTAACGCTAGCGGGAGGGCAAGAGACCCAGTACTTC
TRBV30	TRBJ2-2	NA	NA	CAWSLMVKATGELFF	TGTGCCTGGAGTCTGATGGTGAAGGCGACCGGGGAGCTGTTTTTT
TRBV28	TRBJ2-1	TRBD1	NA	CASSAQGAYNEQFF	TGTGCCAGCAGTGCCCAGGGGGCCTACAATGAGCAGTTCTTC
TRBV7-6	TRBJ2-2	NA	many	CASSYGSGELFF	TGTGCCAGCAGTTACGGGTCCGGGGAGCTGTTTTTT
TRBV7-3	TRBJ2-2	TRBD2	many	CASSPRLAGGNTGELFF	TGTGCCAGCAGCCCCAGACTAGCGGGAGGAAACACCGGGGAGCTGTTTTTT
TRBV29-1	TRBJ1-1	NA	NA	CSVWVGETEAFF	TGCAGCGTTTGGGTAGGGGAGACTGAAGCTTTCTTT
TRBV6-2/TRBV6-3	TRBJ2-7	TRBD2	few	CASSYAGLADYEQYF	TGTGCCAGCAGTTACGCGGGACTAGCAGACTACGAGCAGTACTTC
TRBV20-1	TRBJ2-7	TRBD2	many	CSARELAGVAEQYF	TGCAGTGCGAGAGAACTAGCGGGAGTGGCCGAGCAGTACTTC
TRBV5-1	TRBJ2-7	TRBD1	NA	CASSLQATGGEQYF	TGCGCCAGCAGCTTGCAGGCGACAGGGGGAGAGCAGTACTTC
TRBV11-2	TRBJ2-5	NA	NA	CASSLDPGGHQETQYF	TGTGCCAGCAGCTTAGATCCCGGAGGACACCAAGAGACCCAGTACTTC
TRBV13	TRBJ2-5	NA	many	CASSAPGLEQETQYF	TGTGCCAGCAGCGCTCCAGGACTGGAACAAGAGACCCAGTACTTC
TRBV9	TRBJ2-2	TRBD2	few	CASSVVDSGSNTGELFF	TGTGCCAGCAGCGTAGTTGATAGCGGGTCGAACACCGGGGAGCTGTTTTTT
TRBV6-2/TRBV6-3	TRBJ1-1	NA	many	CASSEGPANTEAFF	TGTGCCAGCAGTGAAGGTCCGGCGAACACTGAAGCTTTCTTT
TRBV19	TRBJ1-1	NA	few	CASSIRAMDTEAFF	TGTGCCAGTAGTATCCGAGCGATGGACACTGAAGCTTTCTTT
TRBV11-3	TRBJ2-7	TRBD2	many	CASSPGGRDEQYF	TGTGCCAGCAGCCCTGGCGGGAGGGACGAGCAGTACTTC
TRBV30	TRBJ1-6	NA	many	CAWSAKGQVSNSPLHF	TGTGCCTGGAGTGCAAAGGGACAAGTCAGTAATTCACCCCTCCACTTT
TRBV25-1	TRBJ1-1	TRBD1	many	CASSVIRRGRVTEAFF	TGTGCCAGCAGCGTAATTCGCAGGGGGCGGGTCACTGAAGCTTTCTTT
TRBV5-1	TRBJ2-7	TRBD2	NA	CASSLGLAVFSYEQYF	TGCGCCAGCAGCTTGGGGCTAGCGGTTTTCTCCTACGAGCAGTACTTC
TRBV18	TRBJ2-3	NA	NA	CASSPYHSPDTQYF	TGTGCCAGCTCACCCTATCACTCCCCAGATACGCAGTATTTT
TRBV29-1	TRBJ2-7	NA	NA	CSVVGRVTYEQYF	TGCAGCGTTGTGGGCAGGGTAACCTACGAGCAGTACTTC
TRBV5-6	TRBJ2-2	NA	NA	CASSSVGTNAGELFF	TGTGCCAGCAGCTCGGTAGGGACGAACGCCGGGGAGCTGTTTTTT
TRBV28	TRBJ2-7	TRBD1	many	CASSSPDRTYEQYF	TGTGCCAGCAGTTCGCCGGACAGGACCTACGAGCAGTACTTC
TRBV4-2	TRBJ1-5	NA	NA	CASNPARVSNQPQHF	TGTGCCAGCAACCCGGCGAGGGTTAGCAATCAGCCCCAGCATTTT
TRBV19	TRBJ2-7	TRBD2	few	CASSISSGSYEQYF	TGTGCCAGTAGTATCTCTAGCGGGAGCTACGAGCAGTACTTC
TRBV6-5	TRBJ2-2	NA	many	CASSYQHNTGELFF	TGTGCCAGCAGTTACCAACACAACACCGGGGAGCTGTTTTTT
TRBV12-5	TRBJ2-1	NA	once	CASGGTIYNEQFF	TGTGCTAGTGGTGGGACAATCTACAATGAGCAGTTCTTC
TRBV29-1	TRBJ2-7	NA	few	CSVATNYEQYF	TGCAGCGTTGCTACAAACTACGAGCAGTACTTC
TRBV7-2	TRBJ2-3	NA	NA	CASSWRTSTDTQYF	TGTGCCAGCAGCTGGAGGACTAGCACAGATACGCAGTATTTT
TRBV18	TRBJ1-4	TRBD1	NA	CASSPPSQPTTGYLEKLFF	TGTGCCAGCTCACCACCGTCTCAACCTACGACAGGGTATCTTGAAAAACTGTTTTTT
TRBV7-9	TRBJ1-1	NA	many	CASSLDPRNTEAFF	TGTGCCAGCAGCTTAGATCCCAGGAACACTGAAGCTTTCTTT
TRBV7-9	TRBJ2-2	TRBD1	few	CASSYAGGYTGELFF	TGTGCCAGCAGCTACGCAGGGGGTTACACCGGGGAGCTGTTTTTT
TRBV29-1	TRBJ2-6	NA	few	CSVEEDGQPSGANVLTF	TGCAGCGTTGAGGAGGACGGCCAACCCTCTGGGGCCAACGTCCTGACTTTC
TRBV28	TRBJ1-5	NA	many	CASSLLGQGISNQPQHF	TGTGCCAGCAGTTTATTAGGGCAGGGGATTAGCAATCAGCCCCAGCATTTT
TRBV7-2	TRBJ1-1	NA	many	CASSLYGGNTEAFF	TGTGCCAGCAGCTTATACGGGGGAAACACTGAAGCTTTCTTT
TRBV28	TRBJ2-1	TRBD2	few	CASSTLTSGQNNEQFF	TGTGCCAGCAGCACGCTTACTAGCGGCCAGAACAATGAGCAGTTCTTC
TRBV5-5	TRBJ2-5	NA	many	CASTFGEWRETQYF	TGTGCCAGCACCTTCGGGGAGTGGAGGGAGACCCAGTACTTC
TRBV18	TRBJ2-1	TRBD1	once	CASSRDRAVNEQFF	TGTGCCAGCTCACGGGACAGGGCCGTAAATGAGCAGTTCTTC
TRBV6-2/TRBV6-3	TRBJ2-2	NA	NA	CASSYSRFRNTGELFF	TGTGCCAGCAGTTACTCGAGATTCAGGAACACCGGGGAGCTGTTTTTT
TRBV15	TRBJ2-7	NA	NA	CATSRVLAYEQYF	TGTGCCACCAGCAGAGTACTAGCCTACGAGCAGTACTTC